The 5 T cell receptor beta chains in this list originate from one sample, sequenced in a study of shared clonotypes between healthy human individuals. The method was immunoSEQ multiplex PCR; TCRdb's version includes in-frame clones alone and lacks a portion of them. The data show roughly 1.4 million clones, approximately 98.5% seen once. The sample comprised naive CD4+ T cells sorted from blood. Subset described: CD45RA+ positively selected. These TCRs come from a man aged 25-40 years in good health.

The CDR3 loop is CASSVGGRAWNEQFF. As DNA, the CDR3 is TGTGCCAGCAGCGTAGGCGGGAGGGCGTGGAATGAGCAGTTCTTC. J is TRBJ2-1 and V is TRBV9, with 9 bases that match TRBD2. The junction had 5 bases not matched to a gene; V was cut back by 0 bases and J by 7 bases. CDR1 is SGDLS and CDR2 is YYNGEE in the germline V gene. The CDR3 spans 15 residues.

The V gene is TRBV19, the J gene TRBJ2-3, with 9 bases lining up with TRBD2. With V trimmed by 6 bases and J by 0 bases, 7 bases remained unmatched. The CDR3 totals 16 residues. Germline values: CDR1 LNHDA, CDR2 SQIVND (reference sequence). CDR3 sequence: CASRTAGGTSTDTQYF. CDR3 sequence (DNA): TGTGCCAGTAGAACGGCGGGAGGGACTAGCACAGATACGCAGTATTTT.

Comment on this clone: The sample has other DNA sequences that encode this CDR3 too. This CDR3 reads CASSLDSNQPQHF. DNA of the CDR3: TGTGCCAGCAGCTTAGACTCCAATCAGCCCCAGCATTTT. The chain employs TRBV7-9 and TRBJ1-5; no clear D gene. Trimming removed 1 base at V and 3 bases at J, with 4 bases between. CDR3 size: 13 residues. CDR1 SEHNR and CDR2 FQNEAQ come from the germline V gene (reference sequence).

The chain employs TRBV28 and TRBJ2-5; TRBD2 aligns across 10 bases. This CDR3 has 13 residues. Germline V lookup: CDR1 MDHEN, CDR2 SYDVKM. Unmatched junction bases numbered 1, after V lost 7 bases and J lost 2 bases. In DNA, the CDR3 is TGTGCCAGCACGACTAGCGGGCAAGAGACCCAGTACTTC. The encoded protein is CASTTSGQETQYF.

The genes are TRBV5-6 and TRBJ2-1; 11 bases are shared with TRBD2. CDR3 length: 18 amino acids. The trim removed 0 bases at V and 8 bases at J, leaving 13 bases unmatched. CDR1 and CDR2 (germline): SGHDT, YYEEEE. For the CDR3, the DNA is TGTGCCAGCAGCTTGGAGGCTAGCGGGAGGCCAGGGAGTGATGAGCAGTTCTTC. Residues: CASSLEASGRPGSDEQFF.